The entry that follows covers one TCR beta chain sequence. Its antigen is unknown. V dropped 3 bases and J dropped 4 bases, with 10 bases sitting between them. This CDR3 spans 14 amino acids. CDR1 is MNHEY and CDR2 is SMNVEV in the germline V gene (reference sequence). The entry originates in a study of brain T cells in children with intractable seizures. Regarding the study as a whole: HCMV serostatus was not known, and viral specificity came from CDR3 similarity only.

Produced via immunoSEQ multiplex PCR; TCRdb's table is partial and in-frame only. The sample shows about 80,000 clones, under 95% of them seen only once. Patients received at least one anti-epileptic drug before surgery. The sequencing here drew on peripheral blood, taken at surgery. This sequence joins TRBV27 and TRBJ1-5; D is ambiguous. The TCR was taken from a girl aged 2-15 years with Rasmussen encephalitis and intractable seizures. The CDR3 region is CASSFSVRNQPQHF. The DNA for the CDR3 is TGTGCCAGCAGTTTTTCAGTGAGGAATCAGCCCCAGCATTTT.